Ten or more counts support the clone carrying this T cell receptor (beta chain). What it binds is unknown. cDNA libraries for TCR alpha and TCR beta, carrying sample barcodes and UMIs, came from 5'RACE with constant-segment primers. TCRdb reprocessed the 5' RACE reads via MiXCR and lists one record per CDR3 protein. Among 250,000 to 300,000 distinct CDR3 sequences listed, more than 15% were seen once. The data were taken from a study of T-cell memory formation after mild COVID-19. Background on the study: TCR clusters were largely donor specific.

General study points: CD4+ contracting clones were mainly CM and EM; CD8+ ones, EMRA. Pre-infection memory held some responding clones, suggesting pre-existing cross-reactive T cells responded.

Germline CDR1 is SGHTA and CDR2 is FQGNSA. V was shortened by 4 bases and J by 7 bases, with 19 bases between the two germline ends. The CDR3 is made up of 16 amino acids. The source material was PBMCs or a T cell subset sorted from them (not recorded which). The chain carries TRBV7-2 and TRBJ1-4; unclear D gene. The TCR sequence derives from a young man who had mild COVID-19 (a few samples of this study predate the infection). Cell type and time point are not known. For the CDR3, the DNA is TGTGCCAGCAGCTCCTTCCCTAATTCGAGAATTGAAAAACTGTTTTTT. This encodes CASSSFPNSRIEKLFF.